Listed below are T cell receptor beta chains from one sample, sequenced in a study of blood T cell repertoires in COVID-19. The assay was immunoSEQ multiplex PCR, and TCRdb's table has in-frame clones only and misses some. The sample lists almost 400,000 clones, approximately 87% occurring once. What was sequenced was peripheral blood. The source is a woman aged 60-75 years with COVID-19, enrolled during active disease. Each CDR3 is given with its conserved first and last residue. Each record gives: V gene, J gene, CDR3 protein.

TRBV2	TRBJ1-2	CASSEAGQHYGYTF
TRBV6-5	TRBJ1-4	CASSSTGNLDEKLFF
TRBV5-4	TRBJ1-2	CASRDRDRGISDYGYTF
TRBV2	TRBJ2-7	CASRDVPGQGPYEQYF
TRBV6-5	TRBJ1-1	CASSSPRQGDTEAFF
TRBV7-8	TRBJ2-7	CASSLPRQDEQYF
TRBV24-1	TRBJ2-1	CATSDFGGESYNEQFF
TRBV29-1	TRBJ1-1	CSVEVRATEAFF
TRBV28	TRBJ1-2	CASRATEGPTYGYTF
TRBV5-1	TRBJ1-1	CASTPQGMNTEAFF
TRBV7-2	TRBJ1-2	CASSVMGANYGYTF
TRBV11-3	TRBJ2-2	CASSLDTAGELFF
TRBV24-1	TRBJ2-3	CATSEHPGTAKPDTQYF
TRBV19	TRBJ1-1	CASSIGTGVGNTEAFF
TRBV19	TRBJ2-1	CASSMQSRGGPGIYNEQFF
TRBV28	TRBJ2-2	CASSFLGTGLPGELFF
TRBV6-1	TRBJ1-2	CASSEFGTGGDYGYTF
TRBV27	TRBJ1-6	CASSPKPNSPLHF
TRBV5-1	TRBJ1-1	CASSWGRGGITEAFF
TRBV5-1	TRBJ2-3	CASSLSTPSTDTQYF